The 18 T cell receptor beta chains in this list originate from one sample, sequenced in a study of response to subunit inactivated influenza vaccine. MiXCR, applied by TCRdb to the RT-PCR reads, yields one record per CDR3 protein. The sample carries 540,000 or so distinct CDR3 sequences, approximately 12% recorded once. Sequenced material: PBMCs from blood, taken roughly 45 days after vaccination. The receptors were sampled from a man in his fifties who received an inactivated influenza vaccine.

This clonotype was detected a few times. The genes are TRBV2 and TRBJ2-1; 9 nucleotides match TRBD2. V shed 3 bases and J 4 bases; nucleotides not matched to a gene: 4. From germline, CDR1 is SNHLY and CDR2 FYNNEI. The CDR3 is 15 residues long. The CDR3 region has the DNA TGTGCCAGCAGTGAGGAGCGGGGGGTTTACAATGAGCAGTTCTTC. It is translated as CASSEERGVYNEQFF.

V is TRBV4-3 and J is TRBJ2-3, with D hard to call. The germline V gene has CDR1 LGHNA and CDR2 YSLEER. The CDR3 contains 13 residues. Trimming removed 3 bases at V and 2 bases at J, with 6 bases between. In DNA form, the CDR3 reads TGCGCCAGCAGCCAGGAATACACAGATACGCAGTATTTT. Translated, it gives CASSQEYTDTQYF.

The J gene is TRBJ2-4, the V gene TRBV7-2; D not certain. Germline CDR1 reads SGHTA; CDR2 reads FQGNSA. The V and J ends lost 5 bases and 1 base respectively, with 15 bases between them. This CDR3 is built from 16 residues. The CDR3 protein is CASSPGPVGAKNIQYF. The CDR3 DNA is TGTGCCAGCAGCCCCGGGCCGGTTGGGGCCAAAAACATTCAGTACTTC.

The rearrangement uses TRBV7-6 and TRBJ2-5; the match to TRBD2 covers 8 bases. Germline CDR1 and CDR2: SGHVS and FNYEAQ. Losses at the gene ends were 1 base for V and 5 bases for J; bases not matched to a gene: 9. The CDR3 is 16 amino acids. The CDR3 region is CASSLVSGRNDETQYF. The CDR3 DNA is TGTGCCAGCAGCTTAGTCAGCGGGAGAAACGATGAGACCCAGTACTTC.

J is TRBJ1-6 and V is TRBV20-1; D call uncertain. CDR1 is DFQATT and CDR2 is SNEGSKA in the germline V gene (reference sequence). Trimming left V 0 bases short and J 4 bases short, with 16 bases between. The CDR3 loop spans 17 amino acids. CDR3 residues: CSARDVRVVAYNSPLHF. In DNA form, the CDR3 reads TGCAGTGCTAGAGATGTGAGGGTCGTGGCTTATAATTCACCCCTCCACTTT.

This chain connects TRBV5-1 to TRBJ2-5; TRBD1 agrees at 11 bases. The J call is uncertain, as TRBJ2-1 better fits the DNA end. The germline V gene encodes CDR1 SGHRS and CDR2 YFSETQ. The CDR3 extends over 16 amino acids. The CDR3 DNA sequence: TGCGCCAGCAGCTGGACCGGGACAGGGGGTAGAGAGACCCAGTTCTTC. Its protein product is CASSWTGTGGRETQFF.

This clonotype was detected only a few times. The chain joins TRBV15 to TRBJ2-5; D possibly corresponds to TRBD2 (7 bases). The CDR3 is 19 amino acids. Per the germline V gene, CDR1 is LNHNV and CDR2 is YYDKDF (reference sequence). V lost 0 bases and J 0 bases, leaving 20 bases between the germline ends. CDR3 residues: CATSRDGPGGMRYQETQYF. CDR3 DNA sequence: TGTGCCACCAGCAGAGACGGCCCGGGGGGCATGCGGTACCAAGAGACCCAGTACTTC.

The V gene is TRBV12-3 or TRBV12-4, the J gene TRBJ2-1; D is unclear. The CDR3 totals 10 residues. V lost 8 bases, J lost 9 bases, and 8 bases lay in between. The CDR3 coding sequence is TGTGCCAGCGGCCCGCGTGAGCAGTTCTTC. As protein: CASGPREQFF.

This clonotype was seen more than once but under ten times. The chain uses TRBV13 and TRBJ1-2, with D perhaps matching TRBD1 (6 bases). V gave up 4 bases and J gave up 4 bases, with 10 bases separating them. This CDR3 contains 13 residues. From germline, CDR1 is PRHDT and CDR2 FYEKMQ (reference sequence). Written as DNA, the CDR3 is TGTGCCAGCAGCTCGCAGGGGTTCTATGGCTACACCTTC. As protein: CASSSQGFYGYTF.

This clonotype showed up just a few times. The rearrangement uses TRBV6-2 or TRBV6-3 and TRBJ2-6, with no clear D. In germline, CDR1 is MNHEY, CDR2 SVGEGT. This CDR3 has 18 residues. Trimming stripped 6 bases from V and 0 bases from J, with 18 bases between. As DNA, the CDR3 is TGTGCCAGCAGCCCAATCTCAGGCTATTCCTCTGGGGCCAACGTCCTGACTTTC. Residues: CASSPISGYSSGANVLTF.

The J gene is TRBJ2-4, the V gene TRBV28, with 7 bases identical to TRBD1. Germline values: CDR1 MDHEN, CDR2 SYDVKM. Germline trimming cut 5 bases from V and 1 base from J; bases unmatched to any gene: 5. This CDR3 is built from 15 residues. CDR3 sequence reads: CASSTTGYAKNIQYF. CDR3 in DNA: TGTGCCAGCAGTACGACAGGGTATGCCAAAAACATTCAGTACTTC.

The chain uses TRBV29-1 and TRBJ2-7, with no clear D. Between the trimmed V and J ends, which lost 4 bases and 3 bases, there was a span of 13 bases. The germline V gene has CDR1 SQVTM and CDR2 ANQGSEA. This CDR3 region has 13 residues. As DNA, the CDR3 is TGCAGCGTTGCCCTGGGCCTCGGCTACGAGCAGTACTTC. It encodes CSVALGLGYEQYF.

To note about this clonotype: One junction end does not reproduce the germline sequence, and a read error may be involved. The chain recombines TRBV3-1 with TRBJ2-1; the match to TRBD2 covers 8 bases. CDR1 and CDR2 (germline): LGHDT, YNNKEL (reference sequence). The CDR3 spans 16 residues. This CDR3 reads CTSSPIGGAIYNEQFF. In DNA, the CDR3 is TGTACCAGCAGCCCCATCGGGGGGGCCATTTACAATGAGCAGTTCTTC.

This chain joins TRBV2 and TRBJ2-6; no reliable D call. Trimming stripped 4 bases from V and 0 bases from J, with 10 bases between. The length of the CDR3 is 16 residues. CDR1 and CDR2 (germline): SNHLY, FYNNEI. This chain's CDR3 is CASSGRGNSGANVLTF. The CDR3 nucleotides read TGTGCCAGCAGTGGACGCGGCAACTCTGGGGCCAACGTCCTGACTTTC.

The V and J genes are TRBV10-3 and TRBJ2-5, with D perhaps TRBD1 (6 bases). CDR3 size: 13 residues. The germline CDR1 and CDR2 sequences are ENHRY and SYGVKD. V was cut by 3 bases and J by 5 bases, with 10 bases left in between. The CDR3 loop reads CAISDYRVETQYF. CDR3 coding DNA: TGTGCCATCAGTGATTACAGGGTGGAGACCCAGTACTTC.

This clonotype was observed many times. The gene calls are TRBV12-3 or TRBV12-4 and TRBJ2-7, with D unclear. V gave up 9 bases and J gave up 2 bases, with 17 bases separating them. This CDR3 has 14 amino acids. This chain's CDR3 is CASSFGGTTYEQYF. The CDR3 DNA follows: TGTGCCAGTAGCTTTGGCGGCACCACCTACGAGCAGTACTTC.

With respect to this clonotype: One end of the junction varies from germline; a read error may be responsible. The V call is TRBV20-1, the J call TRBJ1-1, with a tentative D call TRBD1 (5 bases). The CDR3 sequence is 14 residues long. Germline loops: CDR1 DFQATT, CDR2 SNEGSKA (reference sequence). The CDR3 DNA sequence: TGCAGTGCTCCTAGGCCCGGGGCGAACACTGAAGTTTTCTTT. Its translation is CSAPRPGANTEVFF.

CDR3 nucleotide sequence: TGTGCCAGCAGTCATAGCGGGGTGGGCTACAATGAGCAGTTCTTC. This translates into CASSHSGVGYNEQFF. This chain links TRBV12-3 or TRBV12-4 with TRBJ2-1; 8 positions match TRBD2. V shed 5 bases and J 3 bases; nucleotides not matched to a gene: 6. CDR3 length: 15 residues.